This TCR beta chain was sequenced during a study of blood T cells in healthy people across ages (dated by TCRdb to about 2015). Regarding the study in general: In model experiments, template switching captured roughly one uniquely barcoded TCR beta cDNA molecule for every two T cells. The study measured age-related changes in TCR beta repertoire diversity using deep sequencing normalized with unique cDNA molecular identifiers. The donors were split into four age groups: young (average 16 years), middle-aged (roughly 42), aged (around 67) and long-lived (about 74). To avoid experimental bias, donors of different ages were spread randomly across the sequencing lanes. Using the same blood draw, the study looked at two additional independent replicas of 1 million unique cDNA reads for two donors, one aged 18 to 29 and the other aged 80 or older. What the study reported, not specific to this receptor: Because the CMV infection status of the donors was unknown, age-related changes in expanded clonotypes may potentially have been confounded. Bulk unsorted PBMC profiling prevented conclusive comparison of naive and antigen-experienced compartments. Estimates of total diversity based on one million sequenced T cells were considered lower bounds and underestimates. Compared with the aged group, more naive CD4+ T cells, fewer expanded clones and increased TCR diversity were shown by the long-lived group, suggesting age selection. The percentage of naive T cells measured by flow cytometry correlated strongly with observed TCR beta diversity. Observed TCR beta diversity per million T cells fell roughly linearly with age, and a significant reduction was already apparent by age about 38.

The CDR3 runs 15 amino acids, cysteine and phenylalanine included. CDR3 DNA is the only sequence kept; it has 45 bases, read in frame from the first base. V gives up 0 bases and J gives up 7 bases, and the segment between their germline ends measures 16 bases. Taken from the germline V gene, the CDR1 and CDR2 loops are SGHRS and YFSETQ. This clonotype was found a few times. Its antigen is unknown. Base qualities are not provided; no much larger clone lies one nucleotide away. The donors were roughly 39 Caucasian individuals from Russia, aged roughly 6 to 100 years, who were systemically healthy. Ten milliliters of peripheral blood were drawn from each donor into EDTA-treated Vacutainer tubes. Ficoll-Paque density-gradient centrifugation was used to isolate PBMCs, with at least 7 million per sample. Total RNA, at least 5 micrograms per sample, was extracted from PBMCs with Trizol reagent. The percentages of naive CD45RAhigh/CD27high T cells were determined by flow cytometry on a PBMC aliquot from every donor.

The library was built by means of 5' RACE. Sequenced on an Illumina HiSeq 2500. A second roughly 6 to 12 cycle PCR used a sample-barcoded 5' primer and a J-beta primer mix. A template-switch 5' adaptor carrying 12 random nucleotides introduced a unique molecular identifier onto each TCR beta cDNA molecule. Each sample yielded at least 3 million CDR3-containing paired-end reads. The Mint cDNA synthesis kit, primed by a TRBC-specific oligonucleotide, was used to synthesize first-strand cDNA from all RNA. Following uracil-DNA glycosylase treatment, a first 18-cycle PCR with universal primers M1SS and BC2_uni_R was performed on all cDNA. As for the authors' bioinformatics: Normalization of each sample was performed by random selection of 1 million high-quality reads, each carrying a distinct molecular identifier. Instead of being binned into consensus sequences, reads that shared molecular identifiers were thrown out. MiTCR, run with a Q25 quality threshold and the strictest error-elimination algorithm, handled CDR3 identification, clonotype clustering and error correction. A nonparametric unseen species model using Euler transformation provided a lower-bound estimate of total TCR beta diversity. TCRdb trimmed the raw reads at Q25, called clones with MiXCR and kept productive beta chains. Entries that share a CDR3 protein sequence are merged under the most common genes and DNA. The V and J calls come from TCRdb's annotation, not from the publication. Present in this sample are about 810,000 distinct CDR3 sequences, roughly 40% of which were seen just once. The top ten clones comprise roughly 13% of the sample.

This TCR was sampled from a young man in good health. Recombination linked TRBV5-1 to TRBJ1-1; the best D guess is TRBD1, with 5 bases matching. Sequencing was carried out using blood. CDR3 reads: CASSLGGGESGEAFF. The nucleotide sequence reads as follows: TGCGCCAGCAGCTTGGGCGGGGGGGAATCAGGTGAAGCTTTCTTT. Joined to the reference TRBV5-1 and TRBJ1-1 proteins, this CDR3 gives the full variable domain: KAGVTQTPRYLIKTRGQQVTLSCSPISGHRSVSWYQQTPGQGLQFLFEYFSETQRNKGNFPGRFSGRQFSNSRSEMNVSTLELGDSALYLCASSLGGGESGEAFFGQGTRLTVV.